The 23 T cell receptor beta chains presented below share a single source sample, sequenced in a study of T-cell memory formation after mild COVID-19 (dated by TCRdb to the early 2020s). The method was 5' RACE. Sequencing instrument: Illumina NovaSeq 6000. The public sequencing data were trimmed at Q25 with fastp and processed into clonotypes with MiXCR by TCRdb, which kept only in-frame beta chains. Identical CDR3 protein sequences are pooled into one entry, listed with their most common genes and DNA. The sample data list about 150,000 distinct CDR3 sequences, and 14% of these were observed just once. Of the sample, over 12% is held by the ten largest clones. The sequenced material came from PBMCs or a T cell subset sorted from them (not recorded which). These receptors were obtained from an adult woman who had mild COVID-19 (a few samples of this study predate the infection). The sample titles of this study are shuffled in the database, so cell type and time point are left out; the donor was told from shared clones.

The V gene is TRBV30, the J gene TRBJ2-2; 8 nucleotides align to TRBD1. CDR3 length: 16 amino acids. Per the germline V gene, CDR1 is GTSNPN and CDR2 is SVGIG (reference sequence). V was clipped by 8 bases and J by 1 base; unmatched bases: 12. The CDR3 coding sequence is TGTGCCCGCAAAACGAGGGGGACAGGGAACACCGGGGAGCTGTTTTTT. Protein sequence: CARKTRGTGNTGELFF.

There are a few counts of this clonotype. Compared with germline, one end of the junction differs, possibly owing to a read error. The chain employs TRBV7-2 and TRBJ2-3, with 12 positions matching TRBD2. Germline V lookup: CDR1 SGHTA, CDR2 FQGNSA. This CDR3 has 16 residues. In nucleotides, the CDR3 is TGTGCCAGCAGCCTAGCGGGGGGGCCTCGCACAGATACGCAGTATTTT. As protein: CASSLAGGPRTDTQYF.

A few counts support this clonotype. The chain carries TRBV6-5 and TRBJ1-2; D is possibly TRBD1 (6 bases). The V gene's germline CDR1 is MNHEY and CDR2 SVGAGI. V was trimmed by 6 bases and J by 7 bases, leaving 15 bases between them. The CDR3 contains 13 residues. As DNA, the CDR3 is TGTGCCAGCAGCCCAGGGGATAACGGTGGCTACACCTTC. This translates into CASSPGDNGGYTF.

This clonotype appeared a few times. This rearrangement joins TRBV7-6 to TRBJ2-1; TRBD2 aligns across 8 bases. The CDR3 contains 15 residues. J gave up 7 bases and V 5 bases, and 10 bases lay outside the gene matches. CDR1 and CDR2 (germline): SGHVS, FNYEAQ. CDR3 protein: CASSPNPSGQNEQFF. The CDR3 DNA follows: TGTGCCAGCAGCCCGAACCCTAGCGGGCAAAATGAGCAGTTCTTC. Using reference TRBV7-6 and TRBJ2-1 for the parts outside the CDR3, the full variable domain is GAGVSQSPRYKVTKRGQDVALRCDPISGHVSLYWYRQALGQGPEFLTYFNYEAQQDKSGLPNDRFSAERPEGSISTLTIQRTEQRDSAMYRCASSPNPSGQNEQFFGPGTRLTVL.

This clonotype was counted at least ten times. The CDR3 sequence: CASSWGLAGDTQYF. In nucleotides, the CDR3 is TGCGCCAGCAGCTGGGGACTAGCGGGGGATACGCAGTATTTT. The J gene is TRBJ2-3, the V gene TRBV5-1; 13 bases agree with TRBD2. CDR1 SGHRS and CDR2 YFSETQ come from the germline V gene. CDR3 length: 14 amino acids. V gave up 3 bases and J gave up 6 bases; unmatched junction bases: 1.

This clonotype was seen a handful of times. This chain uses TRBV5-6 with TRBJ2-7; a possible D gene is TRBD1 (5 bases). Germline V gives CDR1 SGHDT, CDR2 YYEEEE. This CDR3 region has 14 residues. V lost 2 bases, J lost 2 bases, and 11 bases lay in between. This chain's CDR3 is CASSFGAGAYEQYF. CDR3 in DNA: TGTGCCAGCAGCTTTGGGGCCGGTGCCTACGAGCAGTACTTC.

This clonotype was recorded a few times. This rearrangement joins TRBV9 to TRBJ2-1, with TRBD2 identical over 11 bases. CDR1 is SGDLS, CDR2 YYNGEE, per germline. The CDR3 has 14 amino acids. V lost 7 bases to trimming and J lost 5 bases; unmatched junction nucleotides: 5. The CDR3 region has the DNA TGTGCCAGCGGCCTAGCGGGAGGCCACAATGAGCAGTTCTTC. It translates to CASGLAGGHNEQFF.

The rearrangement uses TRBV3-1 and TRBJ2-3, with D hard to call. The germline gives CDR1 LGHDT, CDR2 YNNKEL (reference sequence). V lost 0 bases and J lost 2, with 6 bases in between. CDR3 length: 14 amino acids. The DNA for the CDR3 is TGTGCCAGCAGCCAAGATCCCCTCACAGATACGCAGTATTTT. Protein product: CASSQDPLTDTQYF.

This chain uses TRBV15 with TRBJ2-5, with TRBD2 matching 13 bases. Germline trimming cut 8 bases from V and 1 base from J; bases unmatched to any gene: 4. This CDR3 comprises 15 residues. Germline V gene lookup returns CDR1 LNHNV and CDR2 YYDKDF (reference sequence). The CDR3 protein is CATRLAGGLQETQYF. CDR3 bases: TGTGCCACCCGACTAGCGGGGGGTCTCCAAGAGACCCAGTACTTC.

The chain employs TRBV2 and TRBJ1-3; tentatively, D is TRBD1 (6 bases). The CDR3 has 14 amino acids. V dropped 3 bases and J dropped 2 bases, with 8 bases sitting between them. CDR1 is SNHLY and CDR2 is FYNNEI in the germline V gene. CDR3 region: CASSDNRAGNTIYF. The CDR3 DNA reads TGTGCCAGCAGTGATAACAGGGCTGGAAACACCATATATTTT.

This CDR3 reads CASKEGTNTEAFF. DNA of the CDR3: TGCGCCAGCAAAGAGGGGACGAACACTGAAGCTTTCTTT. The J gene is TRBJ1-1, the V gene TRBV5-1; weak D call: TRBD1 (5 bases). Trimming removed 6 bases at V and 1 base at J, with 10 bases between. The CDR3 is 13 residues long. Germline CDR1 reads SGHRS; CDR2 reads YFSETQ.

V gene TRBV2 combines with J gene TRBJ2-5; 8 nucleotides agree with TRBD1. Germline trimming cut 5 bases from V and 4 bases from J; bases unmatched to any gene: 6. CDR3 length: 14 residues. CDR1 is SNHLY, CDR2 FYNNEI, per germline. The CDR3 region has the DNA TGTGCCAGCAGTCGGCAGGGGGCTTTAGAGACCCAGTACTTC. It encodes CASSRQGALETQYF.

This clonotype was observed many times. This chain joins TRBV29-1 and TRBJ2-1, with D hard to call. The V end lost 0 bases, the J end lost 9 bases, and 6 bases lay between the germline ends. This CDR3 comprises 11 residues. The germline gives CDR1 SQVTM, CDR2 ANQGSEA. This CDR3 reads CSVEDQAEQFF. CDR3 nucleotide sequence: TGCAGCGTTGAAGATCAGGCTGAGCAGTTCTTC.

This clonotype was recorded many times. The chain is built from TRBV5-1 and TRBJ2-2; D is possibly TRBD2 (5 bases). Germline CDR1 SGHRS, CDR2 YFSETQ. This CDR3 contains 15 residues. V lost 0 bases and J lost 5, with 11 bases in between. This CDR3 reads CASSLGAAGTGELFF. CDR3 DNA sequence: TGCGCCAGCAGCTTGGGAGCGGCGGGTACCGGGGAGCTGTTTTTT.

This clonotype has only a few counts. The rearrangement uses TRBV12-3 or TRBV12-4 and TRBJ2-7; D is unresolved. The CDR3 contains 12 residues. Trimming pared 3 bases from V and 4 bases from J, leaving 7 bases between. CDR3 DNA: TGTGCCAGCAGTTTCATCCCGTACGAGCAGTACTTC. As protein: CASSFIPYEQYF.

This clonotype showed up many times. This chain links TRBV4-3 with TRBJ2-2; no firm D call. The V end lost 0 bases, the J end lost 8 bases, and 7 bases lay between the germline ends. The CDR3 runs 13 residues. CDR1 LGHNA and CDR2 YSLEER come from the germline V gene. CDR3 coding DNA: TGCGCCAGCAGCCAAGAATCAGGAGGGGAGCTGTTTTTT. Amino acids: CASSQESGGELFF.

CDR3 region: CASSQDQVAYGYTF. The CDR3 DNA sequence: TGCGCCAGCAGCCAAGATCAGGTGGCCTATGGCTACACCTTC. J is TRBJ1-2 and V is TRBV4-1; the D is unclear. The V and J ends lost 0 bases and 4 bases respectively, with 9 bases between them. This CDR3 region has 14 residues. Germline V gene lookup returns CDR1 MGHRA and CDR2 YSYEKL.

There are a few counts of this clonotype. The rearrangement uses TRBV20-1 and TRBJ2-1, with 13 bases that match TRBD2. CDR3 length: 16 residues. Germline CDR1 is DFQATT and CDR2 is SNEGSKA (reference sequence). With 2 bases clipped from V and 6 bases from J, the junction kept 7 bases outside the gene matches. The DNA for the CDR3 is TGCAGTGCTAGAAGGTTGGGACTAGCGGGGTCCAATGAGCAGTTCTTC. Its protein is CSARRLGLAGSNEQFF.

The rearrangement joins TRBV10-3 to TRBJ1-1; the match to TRBD1 covers 9 bases. The trim removed 2 bases at V and 3 bases at J, leaving 13 bases unmatched. Germline V CDR1 and CDR2: ENHRY, SYGVKD. The CDR3 extends over 18 amino acids. The CDR3 sequence: CAISETPGQGKADTEAFF. The CDR3 DNA sequence: TGTGCCATCAGTGAGACCCCGGGACAGGGTAAAGCGGACACTGAAGCTTTCTTT.

This clonotype was counted once. The genes are TRBV18 and TRBJ2-5; 7 nucleotides match TRBD1. This CDR3 has 17 residues. The junction had 11 bases not matched to a gene; V was cut back by 1 base and J by 3 bases. Germline V gives CDR1 KGHSH, CDR2 LQKENI. The CDR3 protein is CASSPLSAGGAKETQYF. CDR3 in DNA: TGTGCCAGCTCACCACTATCGGCAGGGGGTGCGAAAGAGACCCAGTACTTC.

This clonotype was detected only a few times. V and J are TRBV15 and TRBJ2-1, with a possible D match to TRBD2 (6 bases). CDR1 is LNHNV, CDR2 YYDKDF, per germline (reference sequence). Trimming took 0 bases from V and 2 from J, leaving 20 bases between them. This CDR3 comprises 19 residues. The CDR3 spells CATSRDRELGVVTYNEQFF. The CDR3 DNA reads TGTGCCACCAGCAGAGATCGGGAGTTAGGAGTTGTGACCTACAATGAGCAGTTCTTC.

This clonotype was found a few times. The chain has TRBV19 and TRBJ2-7; the D gene is possibly TRBD1 (6 bases). The length of the CDR3 is 14 residues. The V gene's germline CDR1 is LNHDA and CDR2 SQIVND (reference sequence). Between the trimmed V and J ends, which lost 3 bases and 3 bases, there was a span of 12 bases. Here the CDR3 reads CASSIAQGFYEQYF. The CDR3 nucleotides are TGTGCCAGTAGTATCGCCCAGGGGTTCTACGAGCAGTACTTC.

The V and J genes are TRBV29-1 and TRBJ2-1; D is unresolved. Germline CDR1 and CDR2: SQVTM and ANQGSEA. V lost 8 bases, J lost 4 bases, and 9 bases lay in between. The CDR3 is 11 residues long. CDR3 amino acids: CSSVPYNEQFF. Written as DNA, the CDR3 is TGCAGCTCGGTCCCGTACAATGAGCAGTTCTTC.